This is a list of T cell receptor beta chains from one sample in a study of cytotoxic CD8 clonotypes in ibrutinib-treated CLL. Measured with immunoSEQ multiplex PCR; TCRdb has only the in-frame clones, and not every one. Among roughly 180,000 clones listed, about 80% were seen once. This sample comprised PBMCs, obtained after 24 months of ibrutinib treatment. The receptors come from a human donor with chronic lymphocytic leukemia. The CDR3 runs from the conserved cysteine through the conserved F or W. The D gene is left open where the match is weak. Size tells how often a clone was seen (once, few, many) or the class of an expanded clone, and some rows leave it out.

TRBJ1-5 | - | - | 14 | TRBV9 | TGTGCCAGCAGCGAAACAGGGATCGATCAGCCCCAGCATTTT | CASSETGIDQPQHF
TRBJ2-1 | - | - | 16 | TRBV11-1 | TGTGCCAGCACCCCTGCCAGACTCCTCTCCTACAATGAGCAGTTCTTC | CASTPARLLSYNEQFF
TRBJ2-1 | TRBD2 | - | 18 | TRBV5-1 | TGCGCCAGCAGTCAGGGCCCTCCCGGGACTAGCGGGTACAATGAGCAGTTCTTC | CASSQGPPGTSGYNEQFF
TRBJ1-5 | - | - | 14 | TRBV7-2 | TGTGCCAGCAGCCCCCAGTCCGTCGGTCAGCCCCAGCATTTT | CASSPQSVGQPQHF
TRBJ2-4 | - | - | 15 | TRBV28 | TGTGCCAGCAGTTTAGTCGGTTCGACCCGAAACATTCAGTACTTC | CASSLVGSTRNIQYF
TRBJ1-3 | - | - | 15 | TRBV30 | TGTGCCTGGAGCCCTCGGGGGTACGGGGGAAACACCATATATTTT | CAWSPRGYGGNTIYF
TRBJ2-1 | TRBD2 | - | 13 | TRBV7-2 | TGTGCCAGCAGCCAACCGACTAGCCATGAGCAGTTCTTC | CASSQPTSHEQFF
TRBJ2-5 | TRBD2 | - | 15 | TRBV11-2 | TGTGCCAGCAGCCCGACTAGCGGGAGTCAAGAGACCCAGTACTTC | CASSPTSGSQETQYF
TRBJ1-1 | TRBD1 | - | 16 | TRBV5-1 | TGCGCCAGCAGCTTGGCCACAGGGGCGGGGAACACTGAAGCTTTCTTT | CASSLATGAGNTEAFF
TRBJ2-1 | - | - | 15 | TRBV10-3 | TGTGCCACATCCTGGGGCCTACGCTCCTACAATGAGCAGTTCTTC | CATSWGLRSYNEQFF
TRBJ1-1 | - | once | 15 | TRBV4-1 | TGCGCCAGCAGCCAAGACACGGGGGCTAACACTGAAGCTTTCTTT | CASSQDTGANTEAFF
TRBJ1-2 | - | few | 9 | TRBV29-1 | TGCAGCGTTGGGGGTGGCTACACCTTC | CSVGGGYTF
TRBJ1-2 | TRBD1 | - | 15 | TRBV28 | TGTGCCAGCAGCCACGGGACAGACTCTAACTATGGCTACACCTTC | CASSHGTDSNYGYTF
TRBJ1-1 | - | - | 15 | TRBV6-1 | TGTGCCAGCAGCGGGACGGCGTTCATGAACACTGAAGCTTTCTTT | CASSGTAFMNTEAFF
TRBJ1-5 | - | - | 12 | TRBV30 | TGTGCCTGGAGTGTACGAGGGACTCCCCAGCATTTT | CAWSVRGTPQHF
TRBJ1-2 | - | few | 14 | TRBV5-4 | TGTGCCAGCAGCTTAAGTCGGTCAGATTCCGGCTACACCTTC | CASSLSRSDSGYTF
TRBJ1-6 | TRBD1 | - | 15 | TRBV4-1 | TGCGCCAGCAGCCCATTTGGACAGGGGGGTTCACCCCTCCACTTT | CASSPFGQGGSPLHF
TRBJ1-1 | - | - | 13 | TRBV6-5 | TGTGCCAGCAGGTACCGCAGGTATTCTGAAGCTTTCTTT | CASRYRRYSEAFF
TRBJ1-1 | - | - | 11 | TRBV28 | TGTGCCAGCAGTAAGAATTTTGAAGCTTTCTTT | CASSKNFEAFF
TRBJ2-1 | - | once | 13 | TRBV29-1 | TGCAGCGTTCCCCAGTACTCCTACAATGAGCAGTTCTTC | CSVPQYSYNEQFF
TRBJ1-5 | - | - | 14 | TRBV28 | TGTGCCAGCAGTTTGTGGGCGGGCAATCAGCCCCAGCATTTT | CASSLWAGNQPQHF
TRBJ1-5 | TRBD1 | - | 14 | TRBV5-1 | TGCGCCAGCAGCTTGGCCCAGGGGGGACAGCCCCAGCATTTT | CASSLAQGGQPQHF
TRBJ2-7 | - | - | 13 | TRBV30 | TGTGCCTGGGGGGAGGGGGCGTTCTACGAGCAGTACTTC | CAWGEGAFYEQYF
TRBJ2-1 | - | - | 15 | TRBV28 | TGTGCCAGCAGTTTTCAGGCTCCCGTGGACAATGAGCAGTTCTTC | CASSFQAPVDNEQFF
TRBJ2-1 | TRBD2 | - | 19 | TRBV9 | TGTGCCAGCAGCGCCACCCCGGGGACTAGCGGGATACGGAGGGGGGAGCAGTTCTTC | CASSATPGTSGIRRGEQFF
TRBJ2-6 | - | - | 16 | TRBV6-1 | TGTGCCAGCAGTGCAGGACGTAACTCTGGGGCCAACGTCCTGACTTTC | CASSAGRNSGANVLTF
TRBJ2-3 | TRBD1 | - | 14 | TRBV19 | TGTGCCAGTAGTAAGAGACAGGGAGCCCTTACGCAGTATTTT | CASSKRQGALTQYF
TRBJ2-7 | TRBD1 | - | 16 | TRBV11-2 | TGTGCCAGCAGCCCAGCCGGGACAGGGATCTTCCACGAGCAGTACTTC | CASSPAGTGIFHEQYF
TRBJ1-1 | - | few | 14 | TRBV6-6 | TGTGCCAGCAGTTACTCGGGGTGGAACACTGAAGCTTTCTTT | CASSYSGWNTEAFF
TRBJ1-1 | - | - | 12 | TRBV9 | TGTGCCAGCAGCGGGGGGGCTTCTGAAGCTTTCTTT | CASSGGASEAFF
TRBJ2-2 | TRBD2 | - | 17 | TRBV27 | TGTGCCAGCGGTATCTGGGGTAGCGGGAGATCCACCGGGGAGCTGTTTTTT | CASGIWGSGRSTGELFF
TRBJ1-2 | - | few | 10 | TRBV6-1 | TGTGCGACAAAGACCGGACGGGACTACTTC | CATKTGRDYF
TRBJ1-1 | - | - | 10 | TRBV20-1 | TGCAGTGAAGGGGACACTGAAGCTTTCTTT | CSEGDTEAFF
TRBJ2-2 | - | - | 14 | TRBV27 | TGTGCCAGCAGTATGACAAGTCCGGCCGGGGAGCTGTTTTTT | CASSMTSPAGELFF
TRBJ2-3 | - | - | 11 | TRBV7-7 | TGTGCTAGCAGCTCGGGGAATACGCAGTATTTT | CASSSGNTQYF
TRBJ2-3 | - | - | 15 | TRBV27 | TGTGCCAGCAGTATCGGGACACTCCGCACAGATACGCAGTATTTT | CASSIGTLRTDTQYF
TRBJ1-2 | - | few | 14 | TRBV5-8 | TGTGCCAGCAGCCGTGGGGGGACTAACTATGGCTACACCTTC | CASSRGGTNYGYTF
TRBJ1-2 | TRBD1 | - | 19 | TRBV28 | TGTGCCAGCAGTTTATACCCTCCAAATTACAGGGGGCCGATTGTTGGCTACACCTTC | CASSLYPPNYRGPIVGYTF
TRBJ2-1 | TRBD1 | once | 15 | TRBV7-3 | TGTGCCAGCAGTTTCCGACAGGGGGCCTACAATGAGCAGTTCTTC | CASSFRQGAYNEQFF
TRBJ1-5 | - | - | 15 | TRBV19 | TGTGCCAGTAGTATCGTGACAGGCGGCAATCAGCCCCAGCATTTT | CASSIVTGGNQPQHF
TRBJ2-5 | - | - | 12 | TRBV7-3 | TGTGCCAGCAGGTCTCTCCAAGAGACCCAGTACTTC | CASRSLQETQYF
TRBJ1-1 | - | - | 18 | TRBV13 | TGTGCCAGCAGCTTATATAGAGTACTTCTGAGCGGAAACACTGAAGCTTTCTTT | CASSLYRVLLSGNTEAFF
TRBJ2-7 | - | - | 14 | TRBV18 | TGTGCCAGCTCACCAATGGTAGGGGTCCACGAGCAGTACTTC | CASSPMVGVHEQYF
TRBJ2-7 | - | - | 14 | TRBV18 | TGTGCCAGCTCGCCCCAGGGTGCAAACGACGAGCAGTACTTC | CASSPQGANDEQYF
TRBJ1-1 | - | few | 16 | TRBV30 | TGTGCCTGGAGTTCAACTTCGACGGCGGTGAACACTGAAGCTTTCTTT | CAWSSTSTAVNTEAFF
TRBJ1-3 | TRBD1 | - | 19 | TRBV7-3 | TGTGCCAGCAGCATCACACTTGACCGGGACAGGAAATCTGGAAACACCATATATTTT | CASSITLDRDRKSGNTIYF